This is a list of T cell receptor beta chains from one sample in a study of OX40 agonist ivuxolimab in advanced cancers. The data were produced by immunoSEQ multiplex PCR, yet TCRdb's version contains in-frame clones alone and is incomplete. The sample lists some 75,000 clones; roughly 88% were seen once. This sample comprised CD4+ or CD8+ T cells sorted from blood, obtained in a trial of the OX40 agonist ivuxolimab. Every receptor here comes from an adult with an advanced solid tumor such as melanoma, head and neck, liver or kidney cancer. Both conserved end residues are part of each CDR3. The D gene is left open where the match is weak. Part of the rows lack a size; the others show once, few, many or a class for expanded clones.

>NA|NA|TRBV30|TRBJ2-1
CAWSWGPYEQFF
TGTGCCTGGAGTTGGGGGCCCTATGAGCAGTTCTTC
>NA|TRBD2|TRBV9|TRBJ2-3
CASTPGRAPDTQYF
TGTGCCAGCACCCCGGGGAGGGCTCCAGATACGCAGTATTTT
>NA|NA|TRBV6-5|TRBJ1-1
CASSPNQNTEAFF
TGTGCCAGCAGTCCGAATCAGAACACTGAAGCTTTCTTT
>NA|TRBD1|TRBV27|TRBJ2-5
CASSLDRQETQYF
TGTGCCAGCAGTTTGGACAGGCAAGAGACCCAGTACTTC
>NA|NA|TRBV19|TRBJ1-1
CATLRGSRNTEAFF
TGTGCCACCCTTAGGGGGAGCAGGAACACTGAAGCTTTCTTT
>NA|NA|TRBV19|TRBJ2-1
CASSLQVPPYNEQFF
TGTGCCAGTAGTTTACAGGTTCCCCCCTACAATGAGCAGTTCTTC
>NA|NA|TRBV6-1|TRBJ1-6
CASSAGPYNSPLHF
TGTGCCAGCAGCGCAGGGCCCTATAATTCACCCCTCCACTTT
>NA|NA|TRBV2|TRBJ1-6
CASSRTDPHNSPLHF
TGTGCCAGCAGTCGGACCGATCCCCACAATTCACCCCTCCACTTT
>NA|NA|TRBV4-2|TRBJ1-2
CASSQIDRMNYGYTF
TGTGCCAGCAGCCAGATCGACAGAATGAACTATGGCTACACCTTC
>few|NA|TRBV19|TRBJ1-6
CASSMGRNSPLHF
TGTGCCAGTAGTATGGGTAGGAATTCACCCCTCCACTTT
>NA|TRBD1|TRBV6-5|TRBJ1-2
CASSSGTGVFGYTF
TGTGCCAGCAGTTCCGGGACAGGGGTCTTCGGCTACACCTTC
>NA|TRBD1|TRBV11-2|TRBJ1-1
CASNSPLRQGRNTEAFF
TGTGCCAGCAACTCTCCCCTAAGACAGGGGCGAAACACTGAAGCTTTCTTT
>NA|NA|TRBV30|TRBJ1-2
CAWSVGGLNYGYTF
TGTGCCTGGAGTGTCGGGGGTTTGAACTATGGCTACACCTTC
>NA|NA|TRBV19|TRBJ1-2
CASRGDRRLGYGYTF
TGTGCCAGTAGAGGTGACAGGCGACTTGGGTATGGCTACACCTTC
>once|TRBD2|TRBV6-6|TRBJ2-3
CASSTGLASRTDTQYF
TGTGCCAGCAGTACCGGACTAGCGAGCCGCACAGATACGCAGTATTTT
>NA|TRBD2|TRBV9|TRBJ2-7
CASSQGLAGTYEQYF
TGTGCCAGCAGCCAGGGGCTAGCGGGCACCTACGAGCAGTACTTC
>NA|NA|TRBV9|TRBJ2-2
CASTPEPRGTGELFF
TGTGCCAGCACACCAGAACCCCGGGGCACCGGGGAGCTGTTTTTT
>NA|NA|TRBV29-1|TRBJ2-5
CSVEYNQETQYF
TGCAGCGTTGAATATAATCAAGAGACCCAGTACTTC
>NA|TRBD1|TRBV5-1|TRBJ1-3
CASSLGQGGPRSGNTIYF
TGCGCCAGCAGCTTGGGACAGGGAGGTCCCCGCTCTGGAAACACCATATATTTT
>NA|NA|TRBV18|TRBJ2-2
CASSRDTGELFF
TGTGCCAGCTCACGAGACACCGGGGAGCTGTTTTTT
>NA|NA|TRBV5-1|TRBJ1-1
CASSLVGNMNTEAFF
TGCGCCAGCAGCTTGGTTGGGAACATGAACACTGAAGCTTTCTTT
>few|NA|TRBV7-9|TRBJ1-3
CASSSALSSGNTIYF
TGTGCCAGCAGCTCCGCCCTAAGCTCTGGAAACACCATATATTTT
>NA|TRBD2|TRBV7-7|TRBJ2-3
CASSLGTSGNTDTQYF
TGTGCCAGCAGCTTGGGGACTAGCGGGAATACAGATACGCAGTATTTT
>NA|TRBD1|TRBV19|TRBJ1-3
CASSIGTAHTIYF
TGTGCCAGTAGTATTGGGACAGCTCACACCATATATTTT
>NA|NA|TRBV7-9|TRBJ2-7
CASSSISDYEQYF
TGTGCCAGCAGCTCAATTTCAGATTACGAGCAGTACTTC
>NA|NA|TRBV5-1|TRBJ2-1
CASSPRGSSYNEQFF
TGCGCCAGCAGCCCCCGGGGAAGCTCCTACAATGAGCAGTTCTTC
>NA|TRBD1|TRBV4-2|TRBJ2-1
CASSQGPYGTGYNEQFF
TGTGCCAGCAGCCAAGGGCCATACGGGACAGGCTACAATGAGCAGTTCTTC
>NA|NA|TRBV11-2|TRBJ1-1
CASSLDLSPEAFF
TGTGCCAGCAGCTTAGATCTTTCCCCTGAAGCTTTCTTT
>NA|TRBD2|TRBV28|TRBJ2-7
CASSSDDGGRAGEQYF
TGTGCCAGCAGTTCGGATGACGGCGGGAGGGCGGGGGAGCAGTACTTC
>NA|NA|TRBV29-1|TRBJ2-5
CSVWPGGETQYF
TGCAGCGTTTGGCCCGGGGGAGAGACCCAGTACTTC
>NA|TRBD2|TRBV27|TRBJ2-4
CASSLNCGGYF
TGTGCCAGCAGTTTAAACTGCGGGGGGTACTTC
>NA|NA|TRBV4-1|TRBJ1-2
CASSQDGLYGYTF
TGCGCCAGCAGCCAAGATGGACTCTATGGCTACACCTTC
>NA|NA|TRBV4-1|TRBJ2-7
CASSQFSVGWTGQYF
TGCGCCAGCAGCCAATTCTCGGTGGGTTGGACCGGGCAGTACTTC
>NA|TRBD1|TRBV6-1|TRBJ2-7
CASRESRGFPSYEQYF
TGTGCCAGCAGAGAAAGCAGGGGGTTCCCTTCCTACGAGCAGTACTTC
>NA|NA|TRBV30|TRBJ1-3
CAWNYRLNSGNTIYF
TGTGCCTGGAACTACAGGTTAAACTCTGGAAACACCATATATTTT
>NA|NA|TRBV18|TRBJ1-1
CASSLRDPGGTEAFF
TGTGCCAGCTCACTTCGGGACCCTGGAGGCACTGAAGCTTTCTTT